This is a list of T cell receptor beta chains from one sample in a study of T cell responses to AZD1222 COVID-19 vaccine. Method: immunoSEQ multiplex PCR; TCRdb's copy keeps in-frame clones and lacks some. The top ten hold more than 15% of the sample, which has approximately 100,000 clones, about 90% seen once. The sample in question was peripheral blood, obtained on day 0 of AZD1222 vaccination. The origin of the receptors is an adult in good health. Each CDR3 is given with its conserved first and last residue. The D gene is left open where the match is weak. Clone size appears in some rows only: once, few, many, or a class for an expanded clone.

d_gene	v_gene	abundance	len	j_gene	CDR3nt	CDR3aa
NA	TRBV5-1	few	14	TRBJ1-4	TGCGCCAGCAGCTTAGACAGTGTTAATGAAAAACTGTTTTTT	CASSLDSVNEKLFF
NA	TRBV5-1	NA	13	TRBJ1-4	TGCGCCAGCAGCTTGGTTATCGGGGAAAAACTGTTTTTT	CASSLVIGEKLFF
TRBD1	TRBV6-5	NA	13	TRBJ2-2	TGTGCCATTGGGACAGGGAACACCGGGGAGCTGTTTTTT	CAIGTGNTGELFF
NA	TRBV7-3	NA	12	TRBJ2-7	TGTGCCAGCAGCTTGACCCCCTACGAGCAGTACTTC	CASSLTPYEQYF
NA	TRBV2	NA	13	TRBJ1-5	TGTGCCAGCAGTGAACGGTCCTTGACGCCCCAGCATTTT	CASSERSLTPQHF
NA	TRBV28	once	14	TRBJ1-4	TGTGCCATTTCGAAGGTGACAACTAATGAAAAACTGTTTTTT	CAISKVTTNEKLFF
NA	TRBV19	NA	19	TRBJ2-3	TGTGCCAGTAGTACAACCGGGACTGTTGTCATCGGGGGCACAGATACGCAGTATTTT	CASSTTGTVVIGGTDTQYF
NA	TRBV30	NA	16	TRBJ1-6	TGTGCCTGGAGTGTAAGGGGGAGCTCCTATAATTCACCCCTCCACTTT	CAWSVRGSSYNSPLHF
NA	TRBV6-2/TRBV6-3	few	14	TRBJ2-2	TGTGCCAGCAGTTACTCGACTAGCACCGGGGAGCTGTTTTTT	CASSYSTSTGELFF
TRBD1	TRBV27	NA	15	TRBJ1-2	TGTGCCAGCAGCCTTGGGACAGGGGGCACCTATGGCTACACCTTC	CASSLGTGGTYGYTF
NA	TRBV28	NA	13	TRBJ1-1	TGTGCCAGCAGTTTATTAGGGAGGACTGAAGCTTTCTTT	CASSLLGRTEAFF
NA	TRBV19	once	14	TRBJ2-3	TGTGCCAGTAGTATTGTGTGGGCAGGAGATACGCAGTATTTT	CASSIVWAGDTQYF
NA	TRBV10-1	NA	16	TRBJ1-4	TGCGCCAGCAGTGAGTCGACTCGTGGAGAGGATGAAAAACTGTTTTTT	CASSESTRGEDEKLFF
TRBD1	TRBV6-5	once	15	TRBJ1-5	TGTGCCAGCAGTTTACAGGGGGGGAGCAATCAGCCCCAGCATTTT	CASSLQGGSNQPQHF
TRBD1	TRBV7-3	NA	15	TRBJ2-5	TGTGCCAGCAGCCTCTCCGGGACAGGGCAAGAGACCCAGTACTTC	CASSLSGTGQETQYF
TRBD2	TRBV19	NA	15	TRBJ2-7	TGTGCCAGTAGTATCGCGTACCTAGCGGGGTACGAGCAGTACTTC	CASSIAYLAGYEQYF
NA	TRBV29-1	once	13	TRBJ2-2	TGCAGCGTTGCGGGCATGAACACCGGGGAGCTGTTTTTT	CSVAGMNTGELFF
NA	TRBV6-1	NA	15	TRBJ1-5	TGTGCCAGCAGTGAAGCACGGGAGAGCAATCAGCCCCAGCATTTT	CASSEARESNQPQHF
NA	TRBV18	NA	14	TRBJ1-2	TGTGCCAGCTCACCTAAGAGGGGGGACTATGGCTACACCTTC	CASSPKRGDYGYTF
NA	TRBV6-5	NA	13	TRBJ2-7	TGTGCCAGCAGCAAGGGGATCTACTACGAGCAGTACTTC	CASSKGIYYEQYF
TRBD1	TRBV10-2	NA	12	TRBJ1-6	TGCGCCAGCGGACAGGCGAATTCACCCCTCCACTTT	CASGQANSPLHF
NA	TRBV12-3/TRBV12-4	NA	12	TRBJ1-2	TGTGCCAGCACCCAGGAGGCTCGGGGCTACACCTTC	CASTQEARGYTF
TRBD1	TRBV5-3	few	19	TRBJ1-5	TGTGCCAGAAGCTGGGGGACAACTTCTAAGGGGACAGGGGATCAGCCCCAGCATTTT	CARSWGTTSKGTGDQPQHF
NA	TRBV10-3	once	13	TRBJ2-7	TGTGCCATCAGTGAACCCGGGACGAGTGAGCAGTACTTC	CAISEPGTSEQYF
NA	TRBV6-5	NA	16	TRBJ2-1	TGTGCCAGCAGTTACGGAGGGCCAGACTCCTACAATGAGCAGTTCTTC	CASSYGGPDSYNEQFF
NA	TRBV11-3	NA	13	TRBJ2-5	TGTGCCAGCAGCTTAGGTGGGAAAGAGACCCAGTACTTC	CASSLGGKETQYF
TRBD1	TRBV6-5	NA	14	TRBJ1-5	TGTGCCAGCAATCGTAGACAGGGTAGTCAGCCCCAGCATTTT	CASNRRQGSQPQHF
NA	TRBV4-1	once	15	TRBJ1-3	TGCGCCAGCAGCCAAGGGGGTAGTAGGGGAAACACCATATATTTT	CASSQGGSRGNTIYF
NA	TRBV11-3	NA	14	TRBJ2-2	TGTGCCAGCAGCTTCGTGTCGGGGAGCGGGGAGCTGTTTTTT	CASSFVSGSGELFF